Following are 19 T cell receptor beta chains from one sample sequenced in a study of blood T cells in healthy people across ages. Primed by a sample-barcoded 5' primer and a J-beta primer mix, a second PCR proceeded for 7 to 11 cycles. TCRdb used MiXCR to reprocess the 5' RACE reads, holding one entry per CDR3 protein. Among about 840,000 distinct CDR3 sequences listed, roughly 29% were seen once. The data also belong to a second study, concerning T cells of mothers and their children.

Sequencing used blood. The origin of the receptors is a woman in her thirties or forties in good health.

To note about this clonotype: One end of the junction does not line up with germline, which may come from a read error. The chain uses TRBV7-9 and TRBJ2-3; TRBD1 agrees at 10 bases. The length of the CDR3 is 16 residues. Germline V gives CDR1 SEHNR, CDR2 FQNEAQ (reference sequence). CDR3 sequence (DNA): TGTGCCGGCAGCTTAGCTCGGACAGGGGGAACAGATACGCAGTATTTT. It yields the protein CAGSLARTGGTDTQYF.

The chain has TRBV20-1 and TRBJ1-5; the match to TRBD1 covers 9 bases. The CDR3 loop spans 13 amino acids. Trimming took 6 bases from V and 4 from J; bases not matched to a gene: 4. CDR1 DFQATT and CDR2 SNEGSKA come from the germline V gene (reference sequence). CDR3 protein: CSAMGQGNQPQHF. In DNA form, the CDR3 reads TGCAGTGCCATGGGACAGGGAAATCAGCCCCAGCATTTT.

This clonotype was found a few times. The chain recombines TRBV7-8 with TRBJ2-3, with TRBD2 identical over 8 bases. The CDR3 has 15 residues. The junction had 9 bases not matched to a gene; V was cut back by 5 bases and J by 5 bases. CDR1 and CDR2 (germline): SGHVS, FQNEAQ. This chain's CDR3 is CASSPGGSGGDTQYF. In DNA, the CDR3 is TGTGCCAGCAGCCCGGGGGGGAGCGGGGGAGATACGCAGTATTTT. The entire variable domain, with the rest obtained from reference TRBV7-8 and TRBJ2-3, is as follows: GAGVSQSPRYKVAKRGQDVALRCDPISGHVSLFWYQQALGQGPEFLTYFQNEAQLDKSGLPSDRFFAERPEGSVSTLKIQRTQQEDSAVYLCASSPGGSGGDTQYFGPGTRLTVL.

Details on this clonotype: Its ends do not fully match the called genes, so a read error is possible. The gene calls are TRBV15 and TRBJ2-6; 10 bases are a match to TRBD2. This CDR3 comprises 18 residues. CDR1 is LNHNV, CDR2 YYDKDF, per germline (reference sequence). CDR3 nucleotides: TGTGCCACCGGCAGTGCCCTAGCGGGAGTCTCTGGGGCCAACGTCCTGACTTTC. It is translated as CATGSALAGVSGANVLTF.

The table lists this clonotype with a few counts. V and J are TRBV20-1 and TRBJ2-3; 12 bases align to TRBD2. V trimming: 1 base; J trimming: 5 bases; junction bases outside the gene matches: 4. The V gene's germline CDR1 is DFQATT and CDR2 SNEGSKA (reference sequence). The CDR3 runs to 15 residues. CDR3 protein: CSARGTSGAQDTQYF. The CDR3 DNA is TGCAGTGCTAGAGGGACTAGCGGGGCCCAAGATACGCAGTATTTT.

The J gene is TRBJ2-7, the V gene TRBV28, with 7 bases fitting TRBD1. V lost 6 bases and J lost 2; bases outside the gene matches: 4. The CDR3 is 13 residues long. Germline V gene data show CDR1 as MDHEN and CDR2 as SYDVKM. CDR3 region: CASRQGSAYEQYF. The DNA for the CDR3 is TGTGCCAGCAGACAGGGGTCCGCCTACGAGCAGTACTTC.

The CDR3 bases are TGTGCCAGCATTCTGGGGTCTAGCGGGAACAATGAGCAGTTCTTC. Protein sequence: CASILGSSGNNEQFF. The chain combines TRBV28 with TRBJ2-1, with 9 bases matching TRBD2. The germline V gene has CDR1 MDHEN and CDR2 SYDVKM. V gave up 7 bases and J gave up 5 bases; unmatched junction bases: 9. CDR3 length equals 15 residues.

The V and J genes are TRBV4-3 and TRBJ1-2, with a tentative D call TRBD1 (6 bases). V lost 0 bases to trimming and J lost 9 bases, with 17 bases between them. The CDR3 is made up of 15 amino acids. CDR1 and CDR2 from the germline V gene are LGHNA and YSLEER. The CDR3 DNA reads TGCGCCAGCAGCCAAGATTACCTAACAGGGAATAGCTACACCTTC. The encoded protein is CASSQDYLTGNSYTF.

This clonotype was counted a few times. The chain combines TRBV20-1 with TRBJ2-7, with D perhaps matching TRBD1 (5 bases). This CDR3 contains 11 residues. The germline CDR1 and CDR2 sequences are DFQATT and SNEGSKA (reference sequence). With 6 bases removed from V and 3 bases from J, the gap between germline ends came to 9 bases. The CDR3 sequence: CSAADNYEQYF. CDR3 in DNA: TGCAGTGCCGCGGACAACTACGAGCAGTACTTC.

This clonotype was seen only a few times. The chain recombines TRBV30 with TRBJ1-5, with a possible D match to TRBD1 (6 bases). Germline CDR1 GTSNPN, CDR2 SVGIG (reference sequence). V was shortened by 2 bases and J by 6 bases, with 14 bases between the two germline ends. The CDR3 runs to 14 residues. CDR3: CAWSSGGGGQPQHF. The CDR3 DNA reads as TGTGCCTGGAGTTCCGGGGGAGGGGGTCAGCCCCAGCATTTT.

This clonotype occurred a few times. CDR3 bases: TGTGCCACCTCGGGGGGTGTCAGGGAGAGAGCTTTCTTT. Translated, it gives CATSGGVRERAFF. The rearrangement uses TRBV15 and TRBJ1-1; tentatively, D is TRBD1 (5 bases). The germline CDR1 and CDR2 sequences are LNHNV and YYDKDF (reference sequence). V was shortened by 8 bases and J by 10 bases, with 20 bases between the two germline ends. The CDR3 runs 13 residues.

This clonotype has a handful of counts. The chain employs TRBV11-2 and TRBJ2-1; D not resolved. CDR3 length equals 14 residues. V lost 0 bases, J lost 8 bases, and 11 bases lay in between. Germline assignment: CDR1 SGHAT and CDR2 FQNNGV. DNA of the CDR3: TGTGCCAGCAGCTTAGAGAGGTCCGCGGATGAGCAGTTCTTC. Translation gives CASSLERSADEQFF.

The CDR3 nucleotides read TGTGCCAGCAGTTCTTACCGGGATCGTCCAGATACGCAGTATTTT. Translating gives CASSSYRDRPDTQYF. The chain joins TRBV12-3 or TRBV12-4 to TRBJ2-3, with a possible D match to TRBD2 (5 bases). The CDR3 spans 15 residues. The germline V and J ends were trimmed by 4 bases and 4 bases, with 15 bases remaining between them.

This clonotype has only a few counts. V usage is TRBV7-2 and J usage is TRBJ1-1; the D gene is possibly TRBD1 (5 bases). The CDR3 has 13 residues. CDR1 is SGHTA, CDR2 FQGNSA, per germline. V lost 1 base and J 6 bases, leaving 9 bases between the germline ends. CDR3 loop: CASSLEGWAEAFF. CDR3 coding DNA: TGTGCCAGCAGCTTAGAGGGGTGGGCTGAAGCTTTCTTT.

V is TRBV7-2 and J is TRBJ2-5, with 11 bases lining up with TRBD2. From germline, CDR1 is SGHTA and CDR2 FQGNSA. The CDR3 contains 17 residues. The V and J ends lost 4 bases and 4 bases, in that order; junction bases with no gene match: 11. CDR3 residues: CASSSIVASGGRETQYF. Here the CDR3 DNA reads TGTGCCAGCAGCTCCATAGTGGCTAGCGGGGGGCGAGAGACCCAGTACTTC.

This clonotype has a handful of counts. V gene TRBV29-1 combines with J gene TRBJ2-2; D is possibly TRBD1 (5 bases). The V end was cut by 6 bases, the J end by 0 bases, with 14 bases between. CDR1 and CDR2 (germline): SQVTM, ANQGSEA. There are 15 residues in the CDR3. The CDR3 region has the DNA TGCAGCGTAGGATGGACAACTGCGAACACCGGGGAGCTGTTTTTT. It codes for CSVGWTTANTGELFF.

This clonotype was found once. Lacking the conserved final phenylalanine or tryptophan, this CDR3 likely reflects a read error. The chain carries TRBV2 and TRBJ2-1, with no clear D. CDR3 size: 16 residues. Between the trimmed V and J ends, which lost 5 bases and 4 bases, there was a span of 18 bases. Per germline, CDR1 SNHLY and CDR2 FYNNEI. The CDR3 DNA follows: TGTGCCAGCAGTTCCCGAGCTAGATTTTCTTACAATGAGCAGTTCTTG. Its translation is CASSSRARFSYNEQFL.

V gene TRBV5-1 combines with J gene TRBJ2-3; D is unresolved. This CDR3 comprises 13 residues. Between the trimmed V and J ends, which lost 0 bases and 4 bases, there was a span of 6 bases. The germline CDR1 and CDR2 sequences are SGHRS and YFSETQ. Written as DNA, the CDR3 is TGCGCCAGCAGCTTGGAGAATCCAGATACGCAGTATTTT. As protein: CASSLENPDTQYF.

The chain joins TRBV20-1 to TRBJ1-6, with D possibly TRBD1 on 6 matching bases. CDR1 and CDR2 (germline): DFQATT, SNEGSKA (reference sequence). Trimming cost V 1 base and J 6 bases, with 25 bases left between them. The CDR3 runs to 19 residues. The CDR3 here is CSARVLGGSRTGGNSPLHF. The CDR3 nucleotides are TGCAGTGCTAGAGTACTAGGGGGTTCCCGAACTGGGGGTAATTCACCCCTCCACTTT.